This TCR beta chain was captured in a study of beta chain features in type 1 diabetes. The study, taken as a whole, reports: Across all four CD4+ subsets, people with type 1 diabetes showed modestly shorter TCRB CDR3s.

This clone occurred a few times. Its antigen is currently unknown. The authors reverse transcribed all of the isolated RNA, so sequencing captured expressed TCRB transcripts. Produced via immunoSEQ multiplex PCR; TCRdb's table is partial and in-frame only. The table has tens of thousands of clones, 50% to 55% seen once. The germline V gene encodes CDR1 SGHAT and CDR2 FQNNGV. The CDR3 runs 16 residues. Deletions cut 1 base from V and 3 bases from J, with 15 bases between. The chain couples TRBV11-2 to TRBJ2-5; unclear D gene. This TCR was sampled from a woman aged 40 to 49 with type 1 diabetes. Input material: Tregs from blood. CDR3 sequence reads: CASSLGMVPREETQYF. For the CDR3, the DNA is TGTGCCAGCAGCTTAGGGATGGTTCCCCGGGAAGAGACCCAGTACTTC.